This T cell receptor beta chain was sequenced during a study of blood T cell repertoires in COVID-19. Study-level information: COVID-19 samples, acute and convalescent, were from the United States, Italy and Spain. Sample material is recorded as cDNA or gDNA derived from T cells, B-cell-depleted T cells, or PBMCs.

There are 15 residues in the CDR3. The germline CDR1 and CDR2 sequences are LNHDA and SQIVND (reference sequence). V lost 3 bases to trimming and J lost 2 bases; unmatched junction nucleotides: 6. Per the original data handling: It was from reference gene primer amplification that nucleated cell counts were estimated. Repertoires were generated with immunoSEQ multiplex PCR, while TCRdb's copy carries only in-frame clones and drops some. For V, J and clone size, that table is used; D and trimming come from the DNA. The sample consists of approximately 94,000 clones, over 75% of them appearing once. Sample: peripheral blood. The chain recombines TRBV19 with TRBJ1-1; TRBD1 matches at 7 bases. This clonotype originated in a man aged 30-40 years in a cohort sampled during active COVID-19. DNA of the CDR3: TGTGCCAGTAGTATCCGAGGGACAGCTAACACTGAAGCTTTCTTT. Amino acids: CASSIRGTANTEAFF.